This TCR beta chain came from a study of tumor-infiltrating lymphocytes in oesophageal squamous cell carcinoma (dated by TCRdb to the mid-2010s). This clonotype qualifies as medium-sized (0.01 to 0.1%). It lacks a known antigen. Per-base qualities were not stored, and no clone one base away is much larger. Receptor amplification or capture employed PCR. This sample was sequenced with an Illumina HiSeq 2000. TCRdb reran the public reads through fastp at Q25 and MiXCR, keeping productive beta chains. Every distinct CDR3 protein forms one entry, paired with its most common genes and DNA. In all, the sample holds some 15,000 distinct CDR3 sequences, and approximately 52% of those were seen once. 28% of the sample lies in the top ten. From the cysteine up to the phenylalanine, the CDR3 has a length of 15 residues. Only the CDR3 part of the read is kept: 45 bases, read in frame from the first base. V and J are truncated by 5 bases and 5 bases respectively, leaving an intervening sequence of 17 bases. The germline V gene (reference sequence) yields SEHNR for CDR1 and FQNEAQ for CDR2.

Recombination connected TRBV7-9 to TRBJ2-3; confidence is insufficient to name the D gene. Sequenced material: esophageal tumor tissue. The TCR originated in a female donor with esophageal squamous cell carcinoma. The DNA reads as follows: TGTGCCAGCAGCCCCGGAGACGACCTTAAAGATACGCAGTATTTT. It codes for CASSPGDDLKDTQYF.